This T cell receptor beta chain originates from a study of tumor-infiltrating lymphocytes in primary liver carcinoma. This clonotype showed up just a few times. Its antigen is currently unknown. V was clipped by 5 bases and J by 8 bases; unmatched bases: 15. The CDR3 is 15 amino acids. CDR1 is SGHVS and CDR2 is FQNEAQ in the germline V gene. Study findings and constraints: Compared with blood, tumor repertoires held significantly more in their top 250 clones.

RNA isolated from unsorted whole blood supplied the blood RNA, with germline DNA also extracted. Researchers reported drawing about 4.2 milliliters of peripheral blood before surgery. Reverse transcription of 500 ng total RNA with a constant-region primer produced TCR beta cDNA. The TCR beta library was amplified through three nested multiplex PCR rounds in a modified ARM-PCR procedure. The first two PCR rounds used TRBV1-TRBV30 primers with a Cbeta primer, roughly 10 cycles each. TCRdb independently ran MiXCR on the multiplex PCR reads; one entry per CDR3 protein. The sample lists hundreds of thousands of distinct CDR3 sequences; roughly 60% were seen once.

This TCR was sampled from a woman aged 25 to 45 with primary liver carcinoma and hepatitis B virus infection. Sequenced: peripheral blood. The rearrangement links TRBV7-8 to TRBJ2-7, with 7 positions matching TRBD1. The CDR3 sequence: CASSVDPGQRRQQYF. The CDR3 DNA is TGTGCCAGCAGCGTCGACCCGGGACAGAGGAGGCAGCAGTACTTC.